These 12 T cell receptor beta chains originate from one sample sequenced in a study of blood T cells in healthy people across ages. Next came a second PCR, run for about 7 to 12 cycles, which used a sample-barcoded 5' primer along with a J-beta primer mix. TCRdb analysed the 5' RACE reads with MiXCR anew, one entry per CDR3 protein. The sample holds about 580,000 distinct CDR3 sequences, around half seen once. Sequencing was performed on blood. The receptors shown here come from a man of 80 years or more in good health.

This rearrangement joins TRBV7-2 to TRBJ1-5, with unresolved D. Per the germline V gene, CDR1 is SGHTA and CDR2 is FQGNSA. This CDR3 contains 14 residues. The V gene lost 2 bases and the J gene lost 3 bases, with 8 bases spanning the gap. For the CDR3, the DNA is TGTGCCAGCAGCTTACGTGCCTACAATCAGCCCCAGCATTTT. This sequence encodes CASSLRAYNQPQHF.

This clonotype was picked up many times. The chain uses TRBV28 and TRBJ2-6; D is undetermined. Per germline, CDR1 MDHEN and CDR2 SYDVKM. Trimming took 5 bases from V and 0 from J, leaving 2 bases between them. This CDR3 is 13 amino acids long. The CDR3 region has the DNA TGTGCCAGCAGTGGCTCTGGGGCCAACGTCCTGACTTTC. Translated, it gives CASSGSGANVLTF.

This clonotype was observed a few times. V gene TRBV4-3 combines with J gene TRBJ2-6; D might be TRBD2 (6 bases). The V gene's germline CDR1 is LGHNA and CDR2 YSLEER. Trimming stripped 0 bases from V and 0 bases from J, with 12 bases between. The CDR3 is made up of 18 amino acids. CDR3 DNA: TGCGCCAGCAGCCAAGATCTGGCGCGGGACTCTGGGGCCAACGTCCTGACTTTC. Translating gives CASSQDLARDSGANVLTF.

DNA for the CDR3: TGTGCCAGCGCCACCAGGGGTGAGGATGGTTACGAGCAGTACTTC. Residues: CASATRGEDGYEQYF. This chain connects TRBV6-5 to TRBJ2-7; D possibly corresponds to TRBD1 (6 bases). V lost 8 bases and J 4 bases, leaving 21 bases between the germline ends. Germline loops: CDR1 MNHEY, CDR2 SVGAGI. The CDR3 is made up of 15 amino acids.

This rearrangement joins TRBV4-2 to TRBJ1-2; 8 bases align to TRBD1. CDR3 length: 16 amino acids. Germline lookup yields CDR1 LGHNA and CDR2 YNFKEQ. Trimming removed 3 bases from V and 4 bases from J; junction bases left unmatched: 10. The DNA of the CDR3 is TGTGCCAGCAGCCACACATTTCAGGGGGCCGGCTATGGCTACACCTTC. Residues: CASSHTFQGAGYGYTF.

This clonotype was picked up a small number of times. The rearrangement uses TRBV20-1 and TRBJ1-6; 10 bases match TRBD1. The CDR3 has 15 residues. The germline gives CDR1 DFQATT, CDR2 SNEGSKA (reference sequence). V gave up 6 bases and J gave up 7 bases; unmatched junction bases: 9. CDR3 bases: TGCAGTGCCATGGGACAGGGGAATAAGAATTCACCCCTCCACTTT. Residues: CSAMGQGNKNSPLHF.

This clonotype was detected only a few times. The chain employs TRBV10-3 and TRBJ2-7; D assignment may be TRBD1 or TRBD2 (5 bases each). The V and J ends lost 4 bases and 5 bases respectively, with 9 bases between them. CDR3 length: 12 residues. CDR1 is ENHRY and CDR2 is SYGVKD in the germline V gene. The CDR3 DNA follows: TGTGCCATCAGTGGACGGGGCGACGAGCAGTACTTC. Translation: CAISGRGDEQYF.

This chain uses TRBV11-1 with TRBJ2-5; TRBD1 matches at 8 bases. The CDR3 spans 18 residues. CDR1 is SGHAT and CDR2 is FQDESV in the germline V gene (reference sequence). Losses at the gene ends were 2 bases for V and 5 bases for J; bases not matched to a gene: 16. CDR3: CASSLWGAGGAKEETQYF. CDR3 bases: TGTGCCAGCAGCTTATGGGGGGCAGGGGGCGCCAAGGAGGAGACCCAGTACTTC.

This clonotype has a handful of counts. The V and J genes are TRBV9 and TRBJ1-2; 8 positions match TRBD1. Germline V gene lookup returns CDR1 SGDLS and CDR2 YYNGEE. J lost 3 bases, V lost 3 bases, and 7 bases had no gene match. This CDR3 is 15 amino acids long. DNA of the CDR3: TGTGCCAGCAGCGCCCTGACAGGGGAGGACTATGGCTACACCTTC. Translated: CASSALTGEDYGYTF. The complete variable domain, with remaining parts taken from reference TRBV9 and TRBJ1-2, reads DSGVTQTPKHLITATGQRVTLRCSPRSGDLSVYWYQQSLDQGLQFLIQYYNGEERAKGNILERFSAQQFPDLHSELNLSSLELGDSALYFCASSALTGEDYGYTFGSGTRLTVV.

This clonotype was observed at least ten times. J is TRBJ1-6 and V is TRBV6-5, with 7 bases fitting TRBD1. CDR3 length: 14 amino acids. Germline V gene lookup returns CDR1 MNHEY and CDR2 SVGAGI. With V trimmed by 6 bases and J by 6 bases, 5 bases remained unmatched. The CDR3 nucleotides read TGTGCCAGCAGGGCCGGGACAGCTAATTCACCCCTCCACTTT. Residues: CASRAGTANSPLHF.

J is TRBJ1-2 and V is TRBV7-9, with 7 bases matching TRBD1. The CDR3 length is 15 residues. With 1 base clipped from V and 2 bases from J, the junction kept 4 bases outside the gene matches. Germline V gives CDR1 SEHNR, CDR2 FQNEAQ (reference sequence). The chain's CDR3 is CASSLVQGVNYGYTF. In DNA form, the CDR3 reads TGTGCCAGCAGCTTAGTCCAGGGGGTAAACTATGGCTACACCTTC.

V usage is TRBV7-9 and J usage is TRBJ2-3, with unresolved D. The CDR3 loop spans 13 amino acids. CDR1 and CDR2 from the germline V gene are SEHNR and FQNEAQ (reference sequence). The CDR3 reads CTTKDRNADTQYF. The DNA of the CDR3 is TGTACCACCAAGGATAGGAACGCAGATACGCAGTATTTT.